The 9 T cell receptor beta chains below all came from one sample that was sequenced in a study of blood T cells in healthy people across ages. With a J-beta primer mix and a sample-barcoded 5' primer, a second PCR ran about 6 to 11 cycles. One entry per CDR3 protein, called by TCRdb with MiXCR from the 5' RACE reads. The sample carries approximately 830,000 distinct CDR3 sequences, approximately 65% recorded once. The sequenced sample consisted of blood. The receptors here all came from a man aged 25 to 40 in good health.

This sequence joins TRBV4-3 and TRBJ1-6; D gene ambiguous. This CDR3 has 15 residues. The V gene lost 0 bases and the J gene lost 8 bases, with 11 bases spanning the gap. Germline V gene sequence: CDR1 LGHNA, CDR2 YSLEER. The CDR3 loop reads CASSQDTGADSPLHF. The CDR3 nucleotides read TGCGCCAGCAGCCAAGATACTGGAGCAGATTCACCCCTCCACTTT.

V is TRBV29-1 and J is TRBJ2-5, with unresolved D. From germline, CDR1 is SQVTM and CDR2 ANQGSEA. V was cut by 0 bases and J by 11 bases, with 22 bases left in between. CDR3 length: 15 amino acids. This chain's CDR3 is CSVEEAGGYYNEQYF. Written as DNA, the CDR3 is TGCAGCGTTGAAGAAGCAGGTGGGTACTACAATGAGCAGTACTTC.

CDR3 sequence (DNA): TGTGCCATCAGTGAGTCGCCCAGTAATGAAAAACTGTTTTTT. The encoded protein is CAISESPSNEKLFF. The J gene is TRBJ1-4, the V gene TRBV10-3; D unresolved. The CDR3 is 14 residues long. Between the trimmed V and J ends, which lost 0 bases and 4 bases, there was a span of 6 bases. In germline, CDR1 is ENHRY, CDR2 SYGVKD.

This chain links TRBV5-4 with TRBJ2-4; 7 bases fit TRBD2. The J call may be incorrect, as the DNA end agrees better with TRBJ2-7. Per germline, CDR1 SGHNT and CDR2 YYREEE (reference sequence). The CDR3 runs to 14 residues. The CDR3 spells CASSTQSGVYEQYF. The CDR3 DNA reads as TGTGCCAGCAGCACACAGAGCGGGGTCTACGAGCAGTACTTC.

The gene calls are TRBV4-1 and TRBJ2-3, with 11 bases fitting TRBD1. V shed 2 bases and J 5 bases; nucleotides not matched to a gene: 9. Germline values: CDR1 MGHRA, CDR2 YSYEKL. The CDR3 has 17 residues. CDR3 amino acids: CASSQLRTGGAKDTQYF. The CDR3 nucleotides are TGCGCCAGCAGCCAACTTCGGACAGGGGGCGCAAAAGATACGCAGTATTTT.

V usage is TRBV20-1 and J usage is TRBJ2-7; D gene uncertain. This CDR3 region has 14 residues. Germline loops: CDR1 DFQATT, CDR2 SNEGSKA (reference sequence). Deletions cut 7 bases from V and 7 bases from J, with 23 bases between. The CDR3 loop reads CSVRGPGRMGEQYF. The CDR3 DNA sequence: TGCAGTGTCAGAGGTCCCGGCAGGATGGGGGAGCAGTACTTC.

The V gene is TRBV7-9, the J gene TRBJ2-1; TRBD1 is a possible D gene (6 bases). Deletions cut 5 bases from V and 8 bases from J, with 13 bases between. The germline gives CDR1 SEHNR, CDR2 FQNEAQ (reference sequence). The CDR3 covers 13 residues. In DNA form, the CDR3 reads TGTGCCAGCAGCACCTGGGACATTCATGAGCAGTTCTTC. Its translation: CASSTWDIHEQFF.

CDR3 sequence reads: CSARDLRGGPGDTQYF. In nucleotides, the CDR3 is TGCAGTGCTAGAGACCTGCGGGGGGGCCCCGGAGATACGCAGTATTTT. The rearrangement links TRBV20-1 to TRBJ2-3, with 9 positions matching TRBD2. This CDR3 has 16 residues. Germline values: CDR1 DFQATT, CDR2 SNEGSKA (reference sequence). The J segment lost 5 bases and the V segment lost 0 bases, leaving 9 bases of the junction unmatched.

The chain joins TRBV7-2 to TRBJ2-4; 9 nucleotides align to TRBD1. TRBJ2-7 matches the DNA end more closely, so the J call is doubtful. Per germline, CDR1 SGHTA and CDR2 FQGNSA. This CDR3 has 17 amino acids. The CDR3 DNA reads as TGTGCCAGCAGCTTAGCGGCCACAGGGGGCTGGCTTGACGAGCAGTACTTC. Amino acid sequence: CASSLAATGGWLDEQYF.